One T cell receptor (beta chain) is described in this entry. The target antigen is unknown. A read error may be the cause here, since a much bigger clone is one base away. V lost 0 bases and J 5 bases, leaving 13 bases between the germline ends. There are 15 residues in the CDR3. Looked up from germline, CDR1 is WNHNN and CDR2 is SYGVQD (reference sequence). Preparation of the unsorted libraries drew on 2 million PBMCs stored at -80 C. This sample was included in a study of neurological immune-mediated disorders. Study-wide context: In a group of some 35 multiple sclerosis patients, roughly 30 had the relapsing-remitting type and 3 had the secondary progressive type.

Using its own MiXCR run on the 5' RACE reads, TCRdb lists one record per CDR3 protein. The top ten clones hold 2% to 2.5% of a sample with 69,000 or so distinct CDR3 sequences, approximately 5% of them seen once. Study findings and constraints: Healthy controls had more TCR clonal expansion than multiple sclerosis, which showed the least, whereas HTLV-1-associated myelopathy showed the most. The phylogenetic placement of 18 of 34 multiple sclerosis patients' repertoires in one related-CDR3 cluster constitutes a possible signature.

Sequencing input: PBMCs. The sequence was obtained from a woman in her 70s with multiple sclerosis. The chain couples TRBV10-1 to TRBJ1-1, with D uncertain. The CDR3 nucleotides are TGCGCCAGCAGTGAGTCCGGCACTCCGGGGACTGAAGCTTTCTTT. Its protein product is CASSESGTPGTEAFF.